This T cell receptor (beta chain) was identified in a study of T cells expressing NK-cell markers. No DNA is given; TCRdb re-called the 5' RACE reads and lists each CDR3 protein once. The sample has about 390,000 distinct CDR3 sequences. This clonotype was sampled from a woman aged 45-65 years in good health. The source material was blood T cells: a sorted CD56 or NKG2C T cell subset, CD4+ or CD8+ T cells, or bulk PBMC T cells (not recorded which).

CDR3 residues: CASSSGTGVPANYGYTF. The rearrangement joins TRBV5-1 to TRBJ1-2; checking the TCRdb D call of TRBD1 is not possible without DNA. CDR1 and CDR2 from the germline V gene are SGHRS and YFSETQ. This CDR3 contains 17 residues.